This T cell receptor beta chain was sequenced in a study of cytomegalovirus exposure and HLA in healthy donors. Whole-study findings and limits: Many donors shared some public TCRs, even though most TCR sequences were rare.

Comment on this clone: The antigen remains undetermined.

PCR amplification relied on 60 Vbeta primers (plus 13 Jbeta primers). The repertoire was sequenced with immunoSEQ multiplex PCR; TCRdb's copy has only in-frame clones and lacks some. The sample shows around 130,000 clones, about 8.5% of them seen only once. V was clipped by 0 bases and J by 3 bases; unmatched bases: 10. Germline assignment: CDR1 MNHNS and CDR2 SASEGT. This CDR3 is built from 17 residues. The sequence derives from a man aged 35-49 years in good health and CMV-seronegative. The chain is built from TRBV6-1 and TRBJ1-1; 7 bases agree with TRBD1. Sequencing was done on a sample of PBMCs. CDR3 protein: CASSEAPGTVFDTEAFF. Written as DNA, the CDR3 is TGTGCCAGCAGTGAAGCGCCCGGGACAGTGTTTGACACTGAAGCTTTCTTT.